Each of the 27 T cell receptor beta chains below was sequenced from the same sample in a study of control samples from healthy donors and cancer patients. Libraries were prepared by immunoSEQ multiplex PCR; TCRdb keeps only in-frame clonotypes and omits some of them. Of more than 85,000 clones in the sample, 75% to 95% were seen once. The specimen was blood. These receptors were collected from a human donor in good health. The donor label of this sample is uncertain.

The rearrangement joins TRBV15 to TRBJ1-6; no definite D call. There are 14 residues in the CDR3. The germline V and J ends were trimmed by 6 bases and 9 bases, with 15 bases remaining between them. Germline-derived CDR1 and CDR2 are LNHNV and YYDKDF (reference sequence). Here the CDR3 DNA reads TGTGCCACCAGAGAGACCATCTTCGGTTCACCCCTCCACTTT. Translation gives CATRETIFGSPLHF.

The chain links TRBV25-1 to TRBJ2-7; 9 positions agree with TRBD1. The germline V gene has CDR1 MGHDK and CDR2 SYGVNS. This CDR3 contains 15 residues. With V trimmed by 2 bases and J by 4 bases, 6 bases remained unmatched. The CDR3, as DNA: TGTGCCAGCAGTGAAGACAGGGGGTTTAGTTACGAGCAGTACTTC. Translating gives CASSEDRGFSYEQYF.

V and J are TRBV9 and TRBJ1-4, with a possible D match to TRBD1 (6 bases). Trimming pared 2 bases from V and 6 bases from J, leaving 11 bases between. This CDR3 spans 14 amino acids. The V gene's germline CDR1 is SGDLS and CDR2 YYNGEE. The CDR3 region has the DNA TGTGCCAGCAGCGTCCAGGGGAGGGATGAAAAACTGTTTTTT. Encoded protein: CASSVQGRDEKLFF.

The chain links TRBV21-1 to TRBJ1-2; TRBD1, the D gene given by the table, was not confirmed from the DNA. TRBV21-1 is classified as a pseudogene. There are 14 residues in the CDR3. The CDR3 nucleotides are TGTGCCAGCAGCAAAGTTAACAGGACGCATGGCTACACCTTC. Its protein product is CASSKVNRTHGYTF.

The chain employs TRBV10-2 and TRBJ2-2, with 8 bases identical to TRBD2. Germline CDR1 and CDR2: WSHSY and SAAADI. The CDR3 length is 17 residues. The V gene end was trimmed by 0 bases and the J gene end by 2 bases; junction bases not matched to a gene: 5. The CDR3 loop is CASSESPGLVNTGELFF. The CDR3 DNA reads as TGCGCCAGCAGTGAGTCCCCGGGACTAGTTAACACCGGGGAGCTGTTTTTT.

This rearrangement joins TRBV18 to TRBJ2-2; D gene unclear. The V end lost 3 bases, the J end lost 2 bases, and 7 bases lay between the germline ends. CDR1 is KGHSH and CDR2 is LQKENI in the germline V gene. CDR3 length equals 14 residues. CDR3 sequence reads: CASSPGLNTGELFF. For the CDR3, the DNA is TGTGCCAGCTCACCTGGGCTCAACACCGGGGAGCTGTTTTTT.

The chain combines TRBV12-3 or TRBV12-4 with TRBJ1-5; weak D call: TRBD1 (5 bases). V lost 5 bases to trimming and J lost 7 bases, with 12 bases between them. The CDR3 runs 13 residues. CDR3 DNA: TGTGCCAGCAGTCCAGGGACGTGGCAGCCCCAGCATTTT. This sequence encodes CASSPGTWQPQHF.

The count of this clone is one. The rearrangement uses TRBV7-7 and TRBJ1-4, with 8 bases that match TRBD1. Germline values: CDR1 SSHAT, CDR2 FNYEAQ (reference sequence). Trimming at V came to 4 bases and at J to 6 bases, leaving 1 base not matched to a gene. The length of the CDR3 is 13 residues. The CDR3 DNA follows: TGTGCCAGCAGCTCGGACAGGGATGAAAAACTGTTTTTT. It encodes CASSSDRDEKLFF.

The V and J genes are TRBV2 and TRBJ1-6, with D maybe TRBD1 (5 bases). V gave up 0 bases and J gave up 10 bases, with 10 bases separating them. Germline V gene sequence: CDR1 SNHLY, CDR2 FYNNEI. The CDR3 contains 14 residues. Here the CDR3 DNA reads TGTGCCAGCAGTGAAGCAGGGGTTGGGTCACCCCTCCACTTT. Translation: CASSEAGVGSPLHF. Full variable domain (missing parts from reference TRBV2 and TRBJ1-6): EPEVTQTPSHQVTQMGQEVILRCVPISNHLYFYWYRQILGQKVEFLVSFYNNEISEKSEIFDDQFSVERPDGSNFTLKIRSTKLEDSAMYFCASSEAGVGSPLHFGNGTRLTVT.

This clone was detected once. CDR3 DNA: TGTGCCTGGAGTGTACATTCCTATAATTCACCCCTCCACTTT. It yields the protein CAWSVHSYNSPLHF. The V call is TRBV30, the J call TRBJ1-6; D ambiguous. The CDR3 contains 14 residues. V lost 0 bases and J lost 1, with 4 bases in between. Germline CDR1 is GTSNPN and CDR2 is SVGIG (reference sequence).

The CDR3 DNA is TGTGCCATCACGGGGGAAAGCGGGGCCAACGTCCTGACTTTC. Its protein product is CAITGESGANVLTF. This chain connects TRBV10-3 to TRBJ2-6, with D perhaps TRBD2 (6 bases). Looked up from germline, CDR1 is ENHRY and CDR2 is SYGVKD. The CDR3 is made up of 14 amino acids. V lost 7 bases and J lost 4, with 11 bases in between.

This clone occurred once. V usage is TRBV6-6 and J usage is TRBJ1-1; 8 positions match TRBD1. The trim removed 5 bases at V and 4 bases at J, leaving 6 bases unmatched. CDR1 is MNHNY and CDR2 is SVGAGI in the germline V gene (reference sequence). The CDR3 spans 14 residues. CDR3 DNA: TGTGCCAGCAGTCGACAGGGGAGCGGCACTGAAGCTTTCTTT. This translates into CASSRQGSGTEAFF.

J is TRBJ1-1 and V is TRBV6-5; tentatively, D is TRBD1 (5 bases). Germline V CDR1 and CDR2: MNHEY, SVGAGI. V was shortened by 6 bases and J by 6 bases, with 17 bases between the two germline ends. CDR3 length: 14 amino acids. CDR3 sequence (DNA): TGTGCCAGCAGCCGGGACCCCAGGACCGCTGAAGCTTTCTTT. Protein sequence: CASSRDPRTAEAFF.

The rearrangement uses TRBV2 and TRBJ2-2; tentatively, D is TRBD2 (6 bases). Deletions cut 10 bases from V and 6 bases from J, with 15 bases between. Germline assignment: CDR1 SNHLY and CDR2 FYNNEI. This CDR3 comprises 13 residues. The CDR3 spells CATHLGGPGELFF. The CDR3 DNA reads as TGTGCCACACACCTGGGGGGTCCCGGGGAGCTGTTTTTT.

The chain carries TRBV6-5 and TRBJ2-5; a possible D gene is TRBD2 (6 bases). Trimming removed 6 bases at V and 2 bases at J, with 13 bases between. Germline-derived CDR1 and CDR2 are MNHEY and SVGAGI. This CDR3 contains 14 residues. The CDR3 sequence is CASRGGGIQETQYF. As DNA, the CDR3 is TGTGCCAGCAGGGGCGGAGGGATTCAAGAGACCCAGTACTTC.

The chain recombines TRBV7-9 with TRBJ1-2; no firm D call. Germline loops: CDR1 SEHNR, CDR2 FQNEAQ (reference sequence). The V end lost 3 bases, the J end lost 0 bases, and 8 bases lay between the germline ends. The CDR3 is made up of 14 amino acids. The CDR3 coding sequence is TGTGCCAGCAGCTTTCCGGGGACTAACTATGGCTACACCTTC. Its translation: CASSFPGTNYGYTF.

The CDR3 protein is CAISESTVDRGHQENIQYF. The CDR3 region has the DNA TGTGCCATCAGTGAGTCGACCGTGGACAGGGGGCATCAGGAAAACATTCAGTACTTC. The chain combines TRBV10-3 with TRBJ2-4, with 11 bases aligning to TRBD1. The V and J ends lost 0 bases and 5 bases, in that order; junction bases with no gene match: 12. Germline V gene data show CDR1 as ENHRY and CDR2 as SYGVKD. The CDR3 runs to 19 residues.

This clone was counted once. This chain joins TRBV5-1 and TRBJ1-2; D unresolved. Trimming took 4 bases from V and 8 from J, leaving 12 bases between them. The CDR3 extends over 12 amino acids. CDR1 and CDR2 from the germline V gene are SGHRS and YFSETQ. The CDR3 nucleotides read TGCGCCAGCAGCCCGCCCGGGGAAGGCTACACCTTC. Its translation: CASSPPGEGYTF.

V and J are TRBV20-1 and TRBJ2-5; D unclear. Germline CDR1 is DFQATT and CDR2 is SNEGSKA (reference sequence). This CDR3 region has 11 residues. Trimming left V 4 bases short and J 1 base short, with 4 bases between. The CDR3 loop is CSATPQETQYF. Here the CDR3 DNA reads TGCAGTGCTACACCCCAAGAGACCCAGTACTTC.

The chain joins TRBV6-5 to TRBJ2-1; the D gene is possibly TRBD2 (5 bases). The CDR3 has 14 residues. The V end was cut by 6 bases, the J end by 2 bases, with 11 bases between. Germline CDR1 is MNHEY and CDR2 is SVGAGI. DNA of the CDR3: TGTGCCAGCAGACCGGGAACGGCCTACAATGAGCAGTTCTTC. It specifies CASRPGTAYNEQFF.

V and J are TRBV7-9 and TRBJ2-7; D is possibly TRBD1 or TRBD2 (7 bases each). Germline V gene lookup returns CDR1 SEHNR and CDR2 FQNEAQ (reference sequence). V was pared by 5 bases and J by 0 bases, with 14 bases between. The CDR3 contains 15 residues. CDR3: CASSTTGRDSYEQYF. The CDR3 DNA reads as TGTGCCAGCAGCACGACAGGGAGGGACTCCTACGAGCAGTACTTC.

Notes on this clone: At one boundary the junction diverges from the germline segment, which might be a read error. The chain combines TRBV18 with TRBJ1-4; D may be TRBD1 (6 bases). Germline V gene data show CDR1 as KGHSH and CDR2 as LQKENI. The CDR3 length is 13 residues. The CDR3 here is CASSSDRGGQLIF. The DNA of the CDR3 is TGTGCCAGCTCATCTGATCGTGGGGGCCAACTCATTTTT.

This chain joins TRBV3-1 (or the pseudogene TRBV3-2) and TRBJ2-3; TRBD1 matches 8 bases. V dropped 6 bases and J dropped 0; count of bases not matched to a gene: 5. The CDR3 runs to 15 residues. In germline, CDR1 is LGHDT, CDR2 YNNKEL (reference sequence). The CDR3, as DNA: TGTGCCAGCAGAAACAGGGGGTTTAGCACAGATACGCAGTATTTT. Translated, it gives CASRNRGFSTDTQYF.

The rearrangement uses TRBV7-8 and TRBJ1-2; TRBD1 agrees at 10 bases. CDR1 is SGHVS and CDR2 is FQNEAQ in the germline V gene. The V gene end was trimmed by 5 bases and the J gene end by 7 bases; junction bases not matched to a gene: 10. This CDR3 comprises 15 residues. The DNA of the CDR3 is TGTGCCAGCAGCCCCCCCCGGGGACAGGGGTTTGGCTACACCTTC. It is translated as CASSPPRGQGFGYTF.

The V and J genes are TRBV11-2 and TRBJ2-1, with TRBD2 identical over 8 bases. The CDR3 contains 17 residues. CDR1 SGHAT and CDR2 FQNNGV come from the germline V gene. With V trimmed by 1 base and J by 2 bases, 7 bases remained unmatched. CDR3 amino acids: CASSLAGGPPPYNEQFF. CDR3 DNA: TGTGCCAGCAGCTTAGCGGGGGGGCCTCCCCCCTACAATGAGCAGTTCTTC.

The V gene is TRBV3-1 (or the pseudogene TRBV3-2), the J gene TRBJ2-2; TRBD2 matches 11 bases. Germline V gene sequence: CDR1 LGHDT, CDR2 YNNKEL (reference sequence). The CDR3 has 19 amino acids. V lost 3 bases and J lost 4; bases outside the gene matches: 13. Here the CDR3 DNA reads TGTGCCAGCAGCCACAAGCTATTGACTAGCGGGGTATTCACCGGGGAGCTGTTTTTT. Its protein product is CASSHKLLTSGVFTGELFF.

The chain carries TRBV9 and TRBJ1-5, with 9 bases identical to TRBD1. The J segment lost 4 bases and the V segment lost 4 bases, leaving 3 bases of the junction unmatched. The CDR3 length is 14 residues. CDR1 and CDR2 from the germline V gene are SGDLS and YYNGEE. DNA of the CDR3: TGTGCCAGCAGCATCGGGACAGGGAATCAGCCCCAGCATTTT. Its protein product is CASSIGTGNQPQHF.